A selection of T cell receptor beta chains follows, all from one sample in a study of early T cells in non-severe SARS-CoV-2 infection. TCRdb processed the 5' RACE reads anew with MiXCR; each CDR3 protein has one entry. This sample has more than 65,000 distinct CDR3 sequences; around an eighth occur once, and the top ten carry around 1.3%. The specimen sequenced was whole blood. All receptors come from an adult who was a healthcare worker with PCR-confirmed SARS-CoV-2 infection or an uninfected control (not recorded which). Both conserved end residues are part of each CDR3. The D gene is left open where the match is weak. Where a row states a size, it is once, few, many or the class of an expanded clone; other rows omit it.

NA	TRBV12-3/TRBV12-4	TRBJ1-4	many	TGTGCCAGCAGTCCCGATGCGACTAATGAAAAACTGTTTTTT	CASSPDATNEKLFF
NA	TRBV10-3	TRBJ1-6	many	TGTGCCACGTGGGGCAGCTCCTATAATTCACCCCTCCACTTT	CATWGSSYNSPLHF
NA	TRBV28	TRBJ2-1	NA	TGTGCCAGCAGTTTGGAGGAGACCTACAATGAGCAGTTCTTC	CASSLEETYNEQFF
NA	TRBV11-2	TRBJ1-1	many	TGTGCCAGCAGGAGGGACACTGAAGCTTTCTTT	CASRRDTEAFF
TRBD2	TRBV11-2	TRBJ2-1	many	TGTGCCAGCAGCCTCGGGACTAGCGGGTACAATGAGCAGTTCTTC	CASSLGTSGYNEQFF
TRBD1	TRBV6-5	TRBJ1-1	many	TGTGCCAGCAGCAAGCGGGACAGGGGATACGAAGCTTTCTTT	CASSKRDRGYEAFF
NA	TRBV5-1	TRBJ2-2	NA	TGCGCCAGCAGTTTCGCACCGAAAACCTCCGGGGAGCTGTTTTTT	CASSFAPKTSGELFF
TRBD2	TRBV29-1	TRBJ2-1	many	TGCAGCGCCGAGCGGGGAGAATACAATGAGCAGTTCTTC	CSAERGEYNEQFF
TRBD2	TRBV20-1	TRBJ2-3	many	TGCAGTGCTAGATTCGCGACTAGCGGCACAGATACGCAGTATTTT	CSARFATSGTDTQYF
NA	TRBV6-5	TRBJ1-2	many	TGTGCCAGCAGTTACTTGGCTGGTAACTATGGCTACACCTTC	CASSYLAGNYGYTF
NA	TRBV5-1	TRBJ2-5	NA	TGCGCCAGCAGCTCTGGGGCTAGCGCTAGGGAGACCCAGTACTTC	CASSSGASARETQYF
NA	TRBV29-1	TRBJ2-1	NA	TGCAGCGTCCGACCAGCCTACAATGAGCAGTTCTTC	CSVRPAYNEQFF
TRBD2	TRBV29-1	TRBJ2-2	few	TGCAGCGCCCCCCGAGCGGGAGGGGAGCTGTTTTTT	CSAPRAGGELFF
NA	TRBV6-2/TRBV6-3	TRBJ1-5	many	TGTGCCAGCACCCCTGGGAGACAGATTTATAGCAATCAGCCCCAGCATTTT	CASTPGRQIYSNQPQHF
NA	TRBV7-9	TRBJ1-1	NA	TGTGCCAGCAGCTTAGTAGGGGAGAGTGAAGCTTTCTTT	CASSLVGESEAFF
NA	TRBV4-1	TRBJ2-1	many	TGCGCCAGCAGCCAAGTCGGCCTATACAATGAGCAGTTCTTC	CASSQVGLYNEQFF
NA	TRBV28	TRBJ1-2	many	TGTGCCAGCAGTCAAGACGGAGTCTATGGCTACACCTTC	CASSQDGVYGYTF
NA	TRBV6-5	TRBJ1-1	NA	TGTGCCAGCAGTTACGAACAGACTAACACTGAAGTTTTCTTT	CASSYEQTNTEVFF
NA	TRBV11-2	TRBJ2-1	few	TGTGCCAGCAGCCAGGACGGATACAATGAGCAGTTCTTC	CASSQDGYNEQFF
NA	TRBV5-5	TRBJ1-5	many	TGTGCCAGCAGCTTTATAATCGGGGCGAATCAGCCCCAGCATTTT	CASSFIIGANQPQHF
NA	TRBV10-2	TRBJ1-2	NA	TGCGCCAGTACTGATAACCTTAACTATGGCTACACCTTC	CASTDNLNYGYTF
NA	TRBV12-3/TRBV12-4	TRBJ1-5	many	TGTGCCAGCAGGGATGGGGGGTTACAGCCCCAGCATTTT	CASRDGGLQPQHF
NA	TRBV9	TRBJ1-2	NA	TGTGCCAGCAGCGTAGCAGCAGGGACCTATGGCTACACCTTC	CASSVAAGTYGYTF
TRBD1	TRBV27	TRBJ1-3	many	TGTGCCAGCAGTTCCCGATTCCCGACAGGGACCTCTGGAAACACCATATATTTT	CASSSRFPTGTSGNTIYF
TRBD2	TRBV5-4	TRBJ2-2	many	TGTGCCAGCAGCACGGTAGCGGGGGAGAACACCGGGGAGCTGTTTTTT	CASSTVAGENTGELFF
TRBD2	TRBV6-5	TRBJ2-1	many	TGTGCCAGCAGTTACTCTCACGGTACTAGCGGGAATGAGCAGTTCTTC	CASSYSHGTSGNEQFF
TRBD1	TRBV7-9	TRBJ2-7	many	TGTGCCAGCAGCTTTGGGACAGGGACCAACGAGCAGTACTTC	CASSFGTGTNEQYF
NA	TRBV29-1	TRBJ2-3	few	TGCAGCGTCTCGACGGAGGGGGCAAATACGCAGTATTTT	CSVSTEGANTQYF
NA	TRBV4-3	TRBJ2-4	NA	TGCGCCAGCAGCCTAAACCCGGGCAAAAACATTCAGTACTTC	CASSLNPGKNIQYF
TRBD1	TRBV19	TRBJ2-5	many	TGTGCCAGTAGTATGGTGACAGGGCCCCAAGAGACCCAGTACTTC	CASSMVTGPQETQYF
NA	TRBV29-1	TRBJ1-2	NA	TGCAGCGTCACCAACGGACCTAGTAATGGCTACACCTTC	CSVTNGPSNGYTF
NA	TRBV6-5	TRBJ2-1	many	TGTGCCAGCAGTCCCCCGGGACGGACGCAAAGTGAGCAGTTCTTC	CASSPPGRTQSEQFF
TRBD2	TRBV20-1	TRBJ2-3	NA	TGCAGTGCTAGCGGGGGGGCTGTCGATACGCAGTATTTT	CSASGGAVDTQYF
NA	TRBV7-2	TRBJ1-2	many	TGTGCCAGCAGCTCAGACAGAGGACCCTATGGCTACACCTTC	CASSSDRGPYGYTF
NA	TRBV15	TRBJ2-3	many	TGTGCCACCAGCAGAACCGGGGCAACAGATACGCAGTATTTT	CATSRTGATDTQYF
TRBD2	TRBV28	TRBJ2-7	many	TGTGCCAGCAGTTTCGGGGGGTCCTACGAGCAGTACTTC	CASSFGGSYEQYF
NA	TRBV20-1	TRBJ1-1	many	TGCAGTGCTACCATTGCAGAAAAGGGACGGGGCACTGAAGCTTTCTTT	CSATIAEKGRGTEAFF
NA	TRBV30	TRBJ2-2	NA	TGTGCCTGGGGCGCGGGGATAAAGAGGGGGGAGCTGTTTTTT	CAWGAGIKRGELFF
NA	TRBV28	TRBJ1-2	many	TGTGCCAGCAGTTTCGCCCCCATTAATGGCTACACCTTC	CASSFAPINGYTF
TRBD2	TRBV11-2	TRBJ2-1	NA	TGTGCCAGCAGCTTACTAGCGGGAAAGAATGAGCAGTTCTTC	CASSLLAGKNEQFF
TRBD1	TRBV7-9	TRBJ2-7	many	TGTGCCAGCAGCCCGGGACAGTCGCCCATCGAGCAGTACTTC	CASSPGQSPIEQYF
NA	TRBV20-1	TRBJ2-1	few	TGCAGTGCTAGAGATCTATCCAATGAGCAGTTCTTC	CSARDLSNEQFF
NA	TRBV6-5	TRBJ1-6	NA	TGTGCCAGCAGTTACTATTCCGGGGGTAATTCACCCCTCCACTTT	CASSYYSGGNSPLHF
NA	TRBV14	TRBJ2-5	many	TGTGCCAGCAGCCTCCTATTAGGGGGGCGACGAGAGACCCAGTACTTC	CASSLLLGGRRETQYF
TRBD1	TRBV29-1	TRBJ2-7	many	TGCAGCGTTTCAGGACAGGGGTCAAGCTACGAGCAGTACTTC	CSVSGQGSSYEQYF
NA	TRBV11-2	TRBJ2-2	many	TGTGCCAGCAGCTTAAGAACTAACACCGGGGAGCTGTTTTTT	CASSLRTNTGELFF